This T cell receptor beta chain originates from a study of early T cells in non-severe SARS-CoV-2 infection (dated by TCRdb to 2020 to 2023). Background on the whole study: TCR sequencing used bulk RNA from unsorted whole blood, so alpha and beta chains could not be paired. Paper-wide results and their limitations: Matching against VDJdb was skewed toward anti-spike CD8 responses, likely underestimated virus-specific expansions, and missed private and CD4 specificities.

For this chain, trimming is 3 bases at the V end and 9 bases at the J end, and the number of junction bases without a gene match is 10. The germline V gene (reference sequence) sets CDR1 to MNHEY and CDR2 to SMNVEV. Taken from cysteine to phenylalanine, the CDR3 has 16 residues. Here the CDR3 DNA is all that survives: 48 bases in frame from base 1. Concerning this clonotype: Its specific antigen is unknown. No base qualities exist here, and no much larger clone lies one base off it.

Set within a cohort of healthcare workers in London, UK, this nested case-control study involved weekly PCR testing of nasopharyngeal swabs along with blood sampling. Healthcare workers were recruited during the week of the UK lockdown, between 23 and 31 March 2020, and followed weekly for up to about 15 weeks. Library prep was done by 5' RACE. The sequencer was a NextSeq 500. In the TCR library protocol, unique molecular identifiers were attached to individual cDNA molecules to correct for PCR bias and sequencing error. TCR alpha and beta chains were both sequenced, and the abundances of alpha and beta sequences in each sample were closely correlated with each other. For the original study's pipeline: V gene, J gene and CDR3 annotation of TCR sequences was performed with Decombinator V4. TCRs were defined as expanded if a significant change between any two time points was detected under a Poisson model with p below 0.0001. TCR abundances were normalised to the total number of TCRs sequenced per sample and expressed as counts per million. TRAV1-2 paired with TRAJ12, TRAJ20 or TRAJ33 defined MAIT TCRs, while TRAV10 paired with TRAJ18 defined iNKT TCRs. A search of VDJdb, accessed on 1 November 2021, was run for TCRs annotated to CMV, EBV and SARS-CoV-2, with TCRs annotated for multiple antigens excluded. TCRdb trimmed the raw reads at Q25, called clones with MiXCR and kept productive beta chains. Each CDR3 protein appears once, grouped with its most common genes and DNA. The V and J calls were not made by the authors but by TCRdb's processing. The sample table holds some 62,000 distinct CDR3 sequences, of which almost 9.5% were seen once. Over 1% of the sample goes to the ten largest clones.

Source material: whole blood. The TCR originated in an adult who was a healthcare worker with PCR-confirmed SARS-CoV-2 infection or an uninfected control (not recorded which). Recombination connected TRBV27 to TRBJ1-6; 8 central bases correspond to TRBD1. In nucleotide form, the sequence is TGTGCCAGCAGTTTGTTAGCCGGGACAGGTAGTTCACCCCTCCACTTT. Protein translation: CASSLLAGTGSSPLHF.